The clone carrying this T cell receptor (beta chain) was seen just once. These data come from a study of chemoradiotherapy in HPV16-positive cancers. Profiling relied on immunoSEQ multiplex PCR, and the TCRdb table lists in-frame clones only, not all of them. The sample lists some 11,000 clones; 63% were seen once. The biological material was taken from a patient who underwent chemoradiotherapy. The sequence was obtained from a human donor with HPV-associated anogenital cancer.

Written as DNA, the CDR3 is TGCGCCAGCAGCTTAACATCCTGGGACAGAATGTCTCACGAGCAGTACTTC. Encoded protein: CASSLTSWDRMSHEQYF. The chain employs TRBV5-1 and TRBJ2-7; 7 bases are a match to TRBD1. Germline V gives CDR1 SGHRS, CDR2 YFSETQ. V was pared by 2 bases and J by 5 bases, with 16 bases of the junction left unmatched. The CDR3 has 17 amino acids.